This TCR beta chain appears in the sequencing data of a study of response to subunit inactivated influenza vaccine. As regards this clonotype: The antigen is not known.

The CDR3 consists of 15 residues. Trimming pared 0 bases from V and 5 bases from J, leaving 10 bases between. The germline V gene encodes CDR1 MNHEY and CDR2 SVGAGI. One entry per CDR3 protein, called by TCRdb with MiXCR from the RT-PCR reads. The sample records more than 700,000 distinct CDR3 sequences, 20% to 25% being singletons. Overall study results and limits: The authors proposed limited new T cell recruitment per seasonal influenza vaccination.

The chain combines TRBV6-5 with TRBJ2-2; D perhaps matches TRBD2 (6 bases). Sequencing was performed on PBMCs from blood, taken more than 4 days after vaccination. The clonotype comes from a man between 45 and 60 years old who received an inactivated influenza vaccine. CDR3 bases: TGTGCCAGCAGTTACTCGTGGGGGAGGACCGGGGAGCTGTTTTTT. Protein sequence: CASSYSWGRTGELFF.